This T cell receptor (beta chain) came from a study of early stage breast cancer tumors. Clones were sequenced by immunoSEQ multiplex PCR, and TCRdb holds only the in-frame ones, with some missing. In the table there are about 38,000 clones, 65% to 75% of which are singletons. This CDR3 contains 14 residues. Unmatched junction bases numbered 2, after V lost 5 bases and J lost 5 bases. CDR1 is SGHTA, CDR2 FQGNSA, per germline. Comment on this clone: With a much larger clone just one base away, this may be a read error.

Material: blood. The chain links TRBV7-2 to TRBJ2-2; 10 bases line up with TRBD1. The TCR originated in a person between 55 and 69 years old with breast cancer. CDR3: CASSRDRGTGELFF. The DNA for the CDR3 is TGTGCCAGCAGCCGGGACAGGGGAACCGGGGAGCTGTTTTTT.